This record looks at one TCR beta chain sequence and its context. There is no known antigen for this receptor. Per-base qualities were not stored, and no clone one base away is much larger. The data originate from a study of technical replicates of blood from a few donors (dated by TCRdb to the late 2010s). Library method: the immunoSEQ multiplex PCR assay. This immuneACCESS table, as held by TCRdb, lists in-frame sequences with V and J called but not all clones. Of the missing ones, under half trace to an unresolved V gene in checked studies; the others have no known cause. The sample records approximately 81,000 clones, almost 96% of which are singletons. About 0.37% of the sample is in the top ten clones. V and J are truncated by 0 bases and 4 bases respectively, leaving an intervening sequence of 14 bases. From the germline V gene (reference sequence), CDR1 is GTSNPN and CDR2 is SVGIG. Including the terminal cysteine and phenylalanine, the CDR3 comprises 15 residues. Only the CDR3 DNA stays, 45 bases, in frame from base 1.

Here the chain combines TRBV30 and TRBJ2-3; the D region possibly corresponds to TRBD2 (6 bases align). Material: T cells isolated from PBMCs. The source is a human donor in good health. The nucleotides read TGTGCCTGGAGTGTAATGGGTCGGGAGTCAGATACGCAGTATTTT. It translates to CAWSVMGRESDTQYF. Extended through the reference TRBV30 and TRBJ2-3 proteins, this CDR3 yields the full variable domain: SQTIHQWPATLVQPVGSPLSLECTVEGTSNPNLYWYRQAAGRGLQLLFYSVGIGQISSEVPQNLSASRPQDRQFILSSKKLLLSDSGFYLCAWSVMGRESDTQYFGPGTRLTVL.